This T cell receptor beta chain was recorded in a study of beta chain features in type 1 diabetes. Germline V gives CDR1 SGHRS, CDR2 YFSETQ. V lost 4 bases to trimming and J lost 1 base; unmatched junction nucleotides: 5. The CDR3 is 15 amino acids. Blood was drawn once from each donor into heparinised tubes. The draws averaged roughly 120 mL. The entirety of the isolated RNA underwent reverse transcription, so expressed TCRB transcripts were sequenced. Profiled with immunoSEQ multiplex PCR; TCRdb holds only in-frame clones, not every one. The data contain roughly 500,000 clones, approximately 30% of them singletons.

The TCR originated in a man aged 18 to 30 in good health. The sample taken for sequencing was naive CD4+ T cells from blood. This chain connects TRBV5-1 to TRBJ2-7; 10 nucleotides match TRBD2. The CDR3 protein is CASSRGTSESYEQYF. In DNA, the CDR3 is TGCGCCAGCAGCAGGGGGACTAGCGAGTCCTACGAGCAGTACTTC. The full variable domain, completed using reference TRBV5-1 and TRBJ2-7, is KAGVTQTPRYLIKTRGQQVTLSCSPISGHRSVSWYQQTPGQGLQFLFEYFSETQRNKGNFPGRFSGRQFSNSRSEMNVSTLELGDSALYLCASSRGTSESYEQYFGPGTRLTVT.